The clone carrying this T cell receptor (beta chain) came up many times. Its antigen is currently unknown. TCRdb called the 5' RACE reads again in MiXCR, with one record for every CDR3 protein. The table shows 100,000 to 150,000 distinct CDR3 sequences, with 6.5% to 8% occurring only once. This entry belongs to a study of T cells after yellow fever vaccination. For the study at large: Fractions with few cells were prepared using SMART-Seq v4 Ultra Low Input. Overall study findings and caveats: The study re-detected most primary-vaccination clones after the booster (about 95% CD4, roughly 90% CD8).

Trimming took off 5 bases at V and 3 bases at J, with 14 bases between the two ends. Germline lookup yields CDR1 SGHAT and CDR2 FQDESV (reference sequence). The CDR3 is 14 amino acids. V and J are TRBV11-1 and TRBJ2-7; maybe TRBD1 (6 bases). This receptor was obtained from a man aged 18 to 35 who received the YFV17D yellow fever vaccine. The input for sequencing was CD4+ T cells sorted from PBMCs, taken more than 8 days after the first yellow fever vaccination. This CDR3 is CASSRAGTLYEQYF. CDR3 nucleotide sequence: TGTGCCAGCAGCCGGGCCGGGACACTCTACGAGCAGTACTTC.